This T cell receptor (beta chain) was retrieved from a study of blood T cell repertoires in COVID-19. Study context: Researchers got acute and convalescent COVID-19 samples from the United States, Italy and Spain. T cells, B-cell-depleted T cells, or PBMCs supplied cDNA or gDNA.

Assay: immunoSEQ multiplex PCR; the TCRdb copy retains only in-frame clones and omits some. The sample lists 95,000 to 150,000 clones, 69% seen once, with 2% to 2.5% in the top ten. The CDR3 extends over 13 amino acids. Trimming took off 5 bases at V and 10 bases at J, with 15 bases between the two ends. CDR1 is ENHRY, CDR2 SYGVKD, per germline. Source material: peripheral blood. The sequence came from a woman between 65 and 79 years old with acute or convalescent COVID-19. This sequence joins TRBV10-3 and TRBJ2-1; maybe TRBD2 (6 bases). Here the CDR3 reads CAISSTGAGEQFF. The CDR3 DNA reads as TGTGCCATCAGTTCGACGGGAGCAGGAGAGCAGTTCTTC.